One and the same sample provided the 19 T cell receptor beta chains below, sequenced in a study of T cell repertoires in cytomegalovirus infection. Their target antigens are unknown. MiXCR, run by TCRdb on the reads, gives a single entry per CDR3 protein. The sample lists 650,000 to 900,000 distinct CDR3 sequences, 30% to 35% occurring once. Sequenced material: cultured CD8+ T cells from PBMCs, taken from culture after CMV antigen stimulation. The receptors shown here come from a human donor in good health (CMV status not recorded). Some clones in this sample may be carry-over from other donors' samples.

Worth noting for this clonotype: No conserved phenylalanine or tryptophan is present at the end of the CDR3, so a read error is the likely explanation. The V and J genes are TRBV4-2 and TRBJ1-5; D is unresolved. Trimming removed 3 bases at V and 0 bases at J, with 9 bases between. In germline, CDR1 is LGHNA, CDR2 YNFKEQ. The CDR3 totals 15 residues. The CDR3 region is CASSQADASNQPQHL. CDR3 coding DNA: TGTGCCAGCAGCCAGGCGGACGCTAGCAATCAGCCCCAGCATTTA.

Ten or more counts support this clonotype. The V gene is TRBV7-2, the J gene TRBJ1-6; D unresolved. The germline V gene encodes CDR1 SGHTA and CDR2 FQGNSA. This CDR3 is built from 17 residues. V was pared by 1 base and J by 0 bases, with 10 bases between. The DNA for the CDR3 is TGTGCCAGCAGCTTAGAGCTCAGGAGCTCCTATAATTCACCCCTCCACTTT. As protein: CASSLELRSSYNSPLHF.

This clonotype appeared a few times. The chain is built from TRBV4-1 and TRBJ2-2; D remains unclear. Germline V gene sequence: CDR1 MGHRA, CDR2 YSYEKL. V was pared by 0 bases and J by 4 bases, with 12 bases between. CDR3 length equals 16 residues. Here the CDR3 reads CASSQDGLLGTGELFF. CDR3 nucleotides: TGCGCCAGCAGCCAAGACGGGCTTCTCGGCACCGGGGAGCTGTTTTTT.

The chain employs TRBV7-9 and TRBJ1-6; the match to TRBD1 covers 7 bases. Germline V CDR1 and CDR2: SEHNR, FQNEAQ (reference sequence). The CDR3 covers 15 residues. After removal of 0 bases from V and 8 bases from J, the junction contained 4 bases not matched to a gene. CDR3 loop: CASSLADRSHSPLHF. As DNA, the CDR3 is TGTGCCAGCAGCTTAGCGGACAGGAGTCATTCACCCCTCCACTTT.

V usage is TRBV9 and J usage is TRBJ1-2, with D unresolved. CDR1 is SGDLS and CDR2 is YYNGEE in the germline V gene. The CDR3 has 14 amino acids. V shed 4 bases and J shed 7 bases, with 17 bases lying between them. This CDR3 is CASSPRPGFLGYTF. The DNA for the CDR3 is TGTGCCAGCAGCCCCCGTCCCGGGTTTCTTGGCTACACCTTC.

This clonotype was observed a few times. This chain joins TRBV5-6 and TRBJ1-5; D call uncertain. The CDR3 consists of 14 residues. From germline, CDR1 is SGHDT and CDR2 YYEEEE. Deletions cut 0 bases from V and 2 bases from J, with 6 bases between. The CDR3 loop is CASSLGVRNQPQHF. Here the CDR3 DNA reads TGTGCCAGCAGCTTGGGGGTTCGCAATCAGCCCCAGCATTTT.

The rearrangement uses TRBV6-5 and TRBJ2-5; tentative D call: TRBD2 (6 bases). V lost 8 bases, J lost 5 bases, and 15 bases lay in between. Germline V gene sequence: CDR1 MNHEY, CDR2 SVGAGI. This CDR3 region has 13 residues. Here the CDR3 reads CASGGGERETQYF. The CDR3 DNA sequence: TGTGCCAGCGGTGGCGGGGAAAGGGAGACCCAGTACTTC.

The V gene is TRBV7-6, the J gene TRBJ1-1; no definite D call. Trimming cost V 0 bases and J 9 bases, with 8 bases left between them. CDR1 and CDR2 (germline): SGHVS, FNYEAQ. The CDR3 has 12 residues. The CDR3 region has the DNA TGTGCCAGCAGCTTAGCCCCTGGGAAAGCTTTCTTT. As protein: CASSLAPGKAFF. The full variable domain, rest sourced from reference TRBV7-6 and TRBJ1-1, is GAGVSQSPRYKVTKRGQDVALRCDPISGHVSLYWYRQALGQGPEFLTYFNYEAQQDKSGLPNDRFSAERPEGSISTLTIQRTEQRDSAMYRCASSLAPGKAFFGQGTRLTVV.

The V call is TRBV24-1, the J call TRBJ1-2; D not resolved. The CDR3 spans 13 residues. V gave up 3 bases and J gave up 8 bases, with 12 bases separating them. The V gene's germline CDR1 is KGHDR and CDR2 SFDVKD. The CDR3 here is CATSDNLPIGYTF. In nucleotides, the CDR3 is TGTGCCACCAGTGATAATTTACCAATCGGCTACACCTTC.

This clonotype has just a few counts. The rearrangement joins TRBV9 to TRBJ1-6, with 7 bases aligning to TRBD1. CDR1 is SGDLS, CDR2 YYNGEE, per germline. Unmatched junction bases numbered 8, after V lost 4 bases and J lost 7 bases. The CDR3 is 15 residues long. CDR3 nucleotides: TGTGCCAGCAGCTCAGGGGGGGGGCGAAATTCACCCCTCCACTTT. Its translation is CASSSGGGRNSPLHF. The full variable domain, with the rest looked up from reference TRBV9 and TRBJ1-6, is DSGVTQTPKHLITATGQRVTLRCSPRSGDLSVYWYQQSLDQGLQFLIQYYNGEERAKGNILERFSAQQFPDLHSELNLSSLELGDSALYFCASSSGGGRNSPLHFGNGTRLTVT.

This clonotype was counted a few times. This rearrangement joins TRBV27 to TRBJ1-2; TRBD1 agrees at 9 bases. CDR3 length equals 16 residues. V trimming: 5 bases; J trimming: 3 bases; junction bases outside the gene matches: 10. Germline values: CDR1 MNHEY, CDR2 SMNVEV (reference sequence). CDR3 region: CASSNYPGQGHYGYTF. Written as DNA, the CDR3 is TGTGCCAGCAGTAACTACCCGGGACAGGGACACTATGGCTACACCTTC.

This clonotype was detected only a few times. This sequence joins TRBV9 and TRBJ1-4, with TRBD1 matching 8 bases. From germline, CDR1 is SGDLS and CDR2 YYNGEE. V trimming: 4 bases; J trimming: 4 bases; junction bases outside the gene matches: 6. The CDR3 extends over 15 amino acids. The CDR3 loop reads CASSPGQGRNEKLFF. The DNA for the CDR3 is TGTGCCAGCAGCCCCGGACAGGGTCGTAATGAAAAACTGTTTTTT.

This clonotype showed up just a few times. V and J are TRBV28 and TRBJ1-2, with 7 bases aligning to TRBD1. Germline V CDR1 and CDR2: MDHEN, SYDVKM. The CDR3 runs to 17 residues. With V trimmed by 6 bases and J by 8 bases, 21 bases remained unmatched. The CDR3 DNA reads TGTGCCAGCAGCATTAACATTGACAGGGCCTCGGGGAGAGGCTACACCTTC. This encodes CASSINIDRASGRGYTF.

Many counts were recorded for this clonotype. The chain combines TRBV7-2 with TRBJ1-1; D not certain. The CDR3 is 14 amino acids. The V end lost 1 base, the J end lost 6 bases, and 12 bases lay between the germline ends. The germline gives CDR1 SGHTA, CDR2 FQGNSA. DNA of the CDR3: TGTGCCAGCAGCTTAGGGAACCGGGTTTCTGAAGCTTTCTTT. Protein sequence: CASSLGNRVSEAFF.

This clonotype was recorded at least ten times. The V gene is TRBV12-3 or TRBV12-4, the J gene TRBJ1-1; unclear D gene. The CDR3 has 13 amino acids. Trimming shortened V by 6 bases and J by 1 base, and 9 bases separated the two germline ends. The DNA of the CDR3 is TGTGCCAGCAGCTTTGGCCCGAACACTGAAGCTTTCTTT. Translation gives CASSFGPNTEAFF.

The V gene is TRBV19, the J gene TRBJ2-7; the D gene is possibly TRBD1 (6 bases). Per germline, CDR1 LNHDA and CDR2 SQIVND (reference sequence). The CDR3 loop spans 14 amino acids. The V end was cut by 6 bases, the J end by 3 bases, with 15 bases between. CDR3 nucleotide sequence: TGTGCCAGTAGCCGGACAGAGGTATACTACGAGCAGTACTTC. Translation gives CASSRTEVYYEQYF.

This clonotype was counted a few times. The rearrangement joins TRBV20-1 to TRBJ1-5; D unclear. V lost 0 bases and J lost 0, with 6 bases in between. CDR1 DFQATT and CDR2 SNEGSKA come from the germline V gene (reference sequence). The CDR3 runs 14 residues. The CDR3 coding sequence is TGCAGTGCTAGAGATCAACTTAGCAATCAGCCCCAGCATTTT. Protein product: CSARDQLSNQPQHF.

This clonotype was recorded a few times. The gene calls are TRBV6-4 and TRBJ2-3, with a weak D call TRBD1 (6 bases). This CDR3 spans 16 amino acids. V was cut by 0 bases and J by 4 bases, with 14 bases left in between. The V gene's germline CDR1 is MRHNA and CDR2 SNTAGT. The CDR3 is CASSDSYTGIADTQYF. CDR3 bases: TGTGCCAGCAGTGACTCGTATACAGGGATAGCAGATACGCAGTATTTT.

V gene TRBV6-6 combines with J gene TRBJ2-5; 13 nucleotides match TRBD2. V lost 5 bases, J lost 2 bases, and 5 bases stayed unmatched. Germline loops: CDR1 MNHNY, CDR2 SVGAGI (reference sequence). CDR3 length: 16 residues. The CDR3 DNA is TGTGCCAGCAGTCAGCTGACTAGCGGGGGGCAAGAGACCCAGTACTTC. The encoded protein is CASSQLTSGGQETQYF.